The 9 T cell receptor beta chains below were found in one sample sequenced in a study of CD8 T cells in ankylosing spondylitis. MiXCR, run by TCRdb on the 5' RACE reads, gives a single entry per CDR3 protein. The data show around 33,000 distinct CDR3 sequences, about 7% seen once. Sample: blood, either unsorted or a sorted T cell fraction (not recorded which). The receptors stem from a male donor with ankylosing spondylitis or in good health (not recorded which).

This clonotype was seen at least ten times. This chain uses TRBV7-9 with TRBJ2-5; the match to TRBD2 covers 9 bases. The germline V gene encodes CDR1 SEHNR and CDR2 FQNEAQ (reference sequence). V shed 5 bases and J 1 base; nucleotides not matched to a gene: 11. The CDR3 totals 17 residues. CDR3 sequence (DNA): TGTGCCAGCAGCCCTCCTCCGAGACTAGCGGTCCAAGAGACCCAGTACTTC. This codes for CASSPPPRLAVQETQYF.

This clonotype has ten or more counts. This rearrangement joins TRBV9 to TRBJ2-1, with D perhaps matching TRBD1 (6 bases). With 3 bases removed from V and 2 bases from J, the gap between germline ends came to 12 bases. From germline, CDR1 is SGDLS and CDR2 YYNGEE. The CDR3 runs to 15 residues. The CDR3 sequence is CASSATTGTYNEQFF. In DNA form, the CDR3 reads TGTGCCAGCAGCGCCACGACAGGAACCTACAATGAGCAGTTCTTC.

The gene calls are TRBV11-2 and TRBJ2-3; TRBD2 aligns across 7 bases. Per the germline V gene, CDR1 is SGHAT and CDR2 is FQNNGV. J gave up 5 bases and V 5 bases, and 13 bases lay outside the gene matches. CDR3 length: 16 amino acids. The CDR3 spells CASSRSLGTILDTQYF. CDR3 bases: TGTGCCAGCAGCCGCAGCCTAGGGACTATACTAGATACGCAGTATTTT. The variable domain in full, completed from reference TRBV11-2 and TRBJ2-3, reads EAGVAQSPRYKIIEKRQSVAFWCNPISGHATLYWYQQILGQGPKLLIQFQNNGVVDDSQLPKDRFSAERLKGVDSTLKIQPAKLEDSAVYLCASSRSLGTILDTQYFGPGTRLTVL.

This clonotype was seen ten or more times. This sequence joins TRBV18 and TRBJ1-4; D is possibly TRBD1 (5 bases). Germline V CDR1 and CDR2: KGHSH, LQKENI. Deletions cut 3 bases from V and 6 bases from J, with 8 bases between. The CDR3 runs to 13 residues. In DNA, the CDR3 is TGTGCCAGCTCACCCCAGGGAGATGAAAAACTGTTTTTT. The encoded protein is CASSPQGDEKLFF.

J is TRBJ1-2 and V is TRBV20-1; weak D call: TRBD1 (6 bases). This CDR3 has 13 residues. Germline V gene data show CDR1 as DFQATT and CDR2 as SNEGSKA (reference sequence). The germline V and J ends were trimmed by 1 base and 6 bases, with 12 bases remaining between them. CDR3 sequence (DNA): TGCAGTGCTAGAGTTGGGGGCGCGGATGGCTACACCTTC. Protein sequence: CSARVGGADGYTF.

This clonotype was found many times. The gene calls are TRBV3-1 and TRBJ1-1; the match to TRBD1 covers 7 bases. The CDR3 extends over 18 amino acids. Trimming removed 1 base from V and 0 bases from J; junction bases left unmatched: 11. CDR1 and CDR2 from the germline V gene are LGHDT and YNNKEL (reference sequence). This CDR3 reads CASSQADWDSKLNTEAFF. The CDR3 bases are TGTGCCAGCAGCCAAGCCGACTGGGACAGCAAATTGAACACTGAAGCTTTCTTT. Variable domain in full (rest from reference TRBV3-1 and TRBJ1-1): DTAVSQTPKYLVTQMGNDKSIKCEQNLGHDTMYWYKQDSKKFLKIMFSYNNKELIINETVPNRFSPKSPDKAHLNLHINSLELGDSAVYFCASSQADWDSKLNTEAFFGQGTRLTVV.

This clonotype was counted many times. The CDR3 sequence: CASSLLSGTGELFF. In DNA, the CDR3 is TGCGCCAGCAGCTTGTTATCAGGGACCGGGGAGCTGTTTTTT. This rearrangement joins TRBV5-1 to TRBJ2-2; a possible D gene is TRBD1 (5 bases). Looked up from germline, CDR1 is SGHRS and CDR2 is YFSETQ. V shed 1 base and J shed 5 bases, with 9 bases lying between them. The CDR3 has 14 residues. The whole variable domain, remainder taken from reference TRBV5-1 and TRBJ2-2, is KAGVTQTPRYLIKTRGQQVTLSCSPISGHRSVSWYQQTPGQGLQFLFEYFSETQRNKGNFPGRFSGRQFSNSRSEMNVSTLELGDSALYLCASSLLSGTGELFFGEGSRLTVL.

At least ten counts were recorded for this clonotype. The chain is built from TRBV15 and TRBJ2-1; perhaps TRBD2 as D (6 bases). The CDR3 is 13 amino acids. V lost 1 base and J lost 7, with 8 bases in between. CDR1 is LNHNV and CDR2 is YYDKDF in the germline V gene (reference sequence). Here the CDR3 reads CATSRGGLNEQFF. In DNA form, the CDR3 reads TGTGCCACCAGCAGAGGCGGACTAAATGAGCAGTTCTTC.

In this sample, this clonotype turned up many times. The chain recombines TRBV3-1 with TRBJ2-1; possibly TRBD1 for D (6 bases). This CDR3 is built from 16 residues. Germline assignment: CDR1 LGHDT and CDR2 YNNKEL (reference sequence). The V and J ends lost 6 bases and 0 bases respectively, with 15 bases between them. The CDR3 sequence: CASRDSLIGSYNEQFF. The CDR3 region has the DNA TGTGCCAGCAGGGACAGCTTAATAGGCTCCTACAATGAGCAGTTCTTC.